Presented here are 26 T cell receptor beta chains from one specimen sequenced in a study of blood T cell repertoires in COVID-19. The repertoire was sequenced with immunoSEQ multiplex PCR; TCRdb's copy has only in-frame clones and lacks some. The sample carries around 440,000 clones, approximately 90% recorded once. Sequenced input: peripheral blood. These receptors were obtained from a woman in her forties or fifties with COVID-19, enrolled during active disease.

V gene TRBV14 combines with J gene TRBJ1-1; maybe TRBD1 (5 bases). Germline V gives CDR1 SGHDN, CDR2 FVKESK. The CDR3 runs 16 residues. V shed 0 bases and J shed 3 bases, with 14 bases lying between them. In DNA, the CDR3 is TGTGCCAGCAGCCAAGATTTGTGGGGCGCGGACACTGAAGCTTTCTTT. Residues: CASSQDLWGADTEAFF.

The chain combines TRBV27 with TRBJ2-2, with TRBD2 matching over 9 bases. This CDR3 is 14 amino acids long. Germline lookup yields CDR1 MNHEY and CDR2 SMNVEV (reference sequence). Trimming at V came to 6 bases and at J to 5 bases, leaving 4 bases not matched to a gene. CDR3 in amino acids: CASRGLAETGELFF. In nucleotides, the CDR3 is TGTGCCAGCAGGGGACTAGCTGAGACCGGGGAGCTGTTTTTT.

The chain carries TRBV21-1 and TRBJ2-3; TRBD2, the D gene given by the table, was not confirmed from the DNA. TRBV21-1 constitutes a pseudogene. There are 18 residues in the CDR3. DNA for the CDR3: TGTGCCAGCAGCAAAAAATGGCGAGTAGCGGGGAGTACAGATACGCAGTATTTT. It specifies CASSKKWRVAGSTDTQYF.

The chain is built from TRBV7-9 and TRBJ2-1; D uncertain. CDR1 and CDR2 from the germline V gene are SEHNR and FQNEAQ (reference sequence). The CDR3 consists of 14 residues. V was pared by 5 bases and J by 3 bases, with 11 bases between. The CDR3 here is CASSPTMDYNEQFF. The CDR3 DNA sequence: TGTGCCAGCAGCCCCACTATGGACTACAATGAGCAGTTCTTC.

The J gene is TRBJ2-1, the V gene TRBV3-1 (or the pseudogene TRBV3-2); 9 bases match TRBD2. The CDR3 has 15 residues. Germline loops: CDR1 LGHDT, CDR2 YNNKEL (reference sequence). V trimming: 8 bases; J trimming: 7 bases; junction bases outside the gene matches: 12. CDR3 sequence (DNA): TGTGCCAGCGGCGAGCGGGGGGTAGGAAAAAATGAGCAGTTCTTC. This translates into CASGERGVGKNEQFF.

This clone came up once. The chain has TRBV29-1 and TRBJ2-3; 8 bases agree with TRBD2. Germline lookup yields CDR1 SQVTM and CDR2 ANQGSEA. With V trimmed by 3 bases and J by 0 bases, 8 bases remained unmatched. This CDR3 is built from 16 residues. The CDR3 DNA sequence: TGCAGCGTTGAGGGTACTAGCGGACCAAGCACAGATACGCAGTATTTT. Its protein product is CSVEGTSGPSTDTQYF.

This clone occurred a few times. J is TRBJ2-5 and V is TRBV5-5, with D uncertain. CDR3 length: 15 amino acids. Trimming left V 1 base short and J 4 bases short, with 14 bases between. Per the germline V gene, CDR1 is SGHKS and CDR2 is YYEKEE (reference sequence). The CDR3 DNA follows: TGTGCCAGCAGCTTGTCCCCAAGCCGCCCAGAGACCCAGTACTTC. It specifies CASSLSPSRPETQYF.

The V call is TRBV7-6, the J call TRBJ1-1, with 10 bases identical to TRBD1. J lost 4 bases, V lost 5 bases, and 7 bases had no gene match. The length of the CDR3 is 15 residues. Germline CDR1 SGHVS, CDR2 FNYEAQ. The chain's CDR3 is CASSLSGQGSTEAFF. DNA of the CDR3: TGTGCCAGCAGCCTTTCGGGACAGGGGAGCACTGAAGCTTTCTTT.

V usage is TRBV14 and J usage is TRBJ2-4; D unclear. The CDR3 has 19 residues. The V end lost 4 bases, the J end lost 2 bases, and 24 bases lay between the germline ends. Germline assignment: CDR1 SGHDN and CDR2 FVKESK. CDR3 sequence reads: CASSPFDSTGIGTKNIQYF. CDR3 nucleotides: TGTGCCAGCAGCCCTTTTGATTCAACGGGTATCGGAACCAAAAACATTCAGTACTTC.

The V call is TRBV24-1, the J call TRBJ2-3; perhaps TRBD1 as D (6 bases). The V end lost 3 bases, the J end lost 7 bases, and 13 bases lay between the germline ends. This CDR3 contains 14 residues. Per germline, CDR1 KGHDR and CDR2 SFDVKD. DNA for the CDR3: TGTGCCACCAGTGATCCACAGGGTCGGTATACGCAGTATTTT. Translated, it gives CATSDPQGRYTQYF.

This clone was seen more than once but under ten times. This chain links TRBV18 with TRBJ1-1; tentatively, D is TRBD1 (6 bases). CDR3 size: 15 residues. The germline gives CDR1 KGHSH, CDR2 LQKENI. V lost 4 bases and J 1 base, leaving 13 bases between the germline ends. The CDR3 coding sequence is TGTGCCAGCTCACGATTCGACAGGTCGAACACTGAAGCTTTCTTT. This codes for CASSRFDRSNTEAFF.

V is TRBV28 and J is TRBJ2-5, with unresolved D. The CDR3 runs 11 residues. Germline values: CDR1 MDHEN, CDR2 SYDVKM. The germline V and J ends were trimmed by 6 bases and 4 bases, with 6 bases remaining between them. CDR3 loop: CASRSPETQYF. As DNA, the CDR3 is TGTGCCAGCAGGTCTCCAGAGACCCAGTACTTC.

The chain has TRBV29-1 and TRBJ1-4; D unclear. CDR3 length: 11 residues. V was pared by 4 bases and J by 8 bases, with 8 bases between. Germline V CDR1 and CDR2: SQVTM, ANQGSEA. The CDR3 DNA is TGCAGCGTTGGACACACGGAAAAACTGTTTTTT. This sequence encodes CSVGHTEKLFF.

The chain links TRBV5-1 to TRBJ2-2; 8 bases map to TRBD1. The CDR3 totals 15 residues. Looked up from germline, CDR1 is SGHRS and CDR2 is YFSETQ. V gave up 4 bases and J gave up 2 bases; unmatched junction bases: 4. In DNA form, the CDR3 reads TGCGCCAGCAGCCCCGGGACAGGCAACACCGGGGAGCTGTTTTTT. As protein: CASSPGTGNTGELFF.

V is TRBV18 and J is TRBJ1-3; D call uncertain. This CDR3 contains 14 residues. The germline V gene encodes CDR1 KGHSH and CDR2 LQKENI. Deletions cut 2 bases from V and 2 bases from J, with 7 bases between. The CDR3 DNA sequence: TGTGCCAGCTCACCAAATGAGGCTGGAAACACCATATATTTT. Protein: CASSPNEAGNTIYF.

This sequence joins TRBV10-2 and TRBJ1-2, with TRBD1 matching over 9 bases. From germline, CDR1 is WSHSY and CDR2 SAAADI. This CDR3 is 13 amino acids long. Trimming cost V 7 bases and J 6 bases; bases outside gene matches: 6. The CDR3 DNA reads as TGCGCCAGCAAACCGGGACAGGGCAATGGCTACACCTTC. This translates into CASKPGQGNGYTF.

This clone appeared a few times. The V gene is TRBV6-5, the J gene TRBJ1-1, with TRBD1 identical over 7 bases. The V segment lost 5 bases and the J segment 4 bases; nucleotides outside the gene matches: 4. Germline V lookup: CDR1 MNHEY, CDR2 SVGAGI. The CDR3 runs 13 residues. The CDR3 nucleotides are TGTGCCAGCAGTCGGGACAGTAGCACTGAAGCTTTCTTT. This codes for CASSRDSSTEAFF.

This clone was seen only once. The J gene is TRBJ1-5, the V gene TRBV6-1; 8 nucleotides line up with TRBD1. Germline-derived CDR1 and CDR2 are MNHNS and SASEGT. The CDR3 runs 15 residues. The ends lost 3 bases at V and 2 bases at J; junction bases unmatched: 3. Here the CDR3 reads CASSDTGGGNQPQHF. In DNA, the CDR3 is TGTGCCAGCAGTGATACAGGGGGGGGCAATCAGCCCCAGCATTTT.

This sequence joins TRBV5-6 and TRBJ1-1, with a possible D match to TRBD1 (5 bases). Germline loops: CDR1 SGHDT, CDR2 YYEEEE. CDR3 size: 15 residues. With 0 bases removed from V and 4 bases from J, the gap between germline ends came to 13 bases. CDR3 DNA sequence: TGTGCCAGCAGCTTGGGTGCCCGGGGGGGCACTGAAGCTTTCTTT. This encodes CASSLGARGGTEAFF.

The rearrangement links TRBV2 to TRBJ1-2; D is uncertain. CDR3 length: 15 residues. Germline CDR1 is SNHLY and CDR2 is FYNNEI. The V and J ends lost 2 bases and 4 bases respectively, with 14 bases between them. The CDR3 DNA is TGTGCCAGCAGTGAACTCCAGCTAGTCCTCTATGGCTACACCTTC. Protein sequence: CASSELQLVLYGYTF.

The chain recombines TRBV30 with TRBJ1-2; tentatively, D is TRBD1 (6 bases). Germline V gene lookup returns CDR1 GTSNPN and CDR2 SVGIG (reference sequence). This CDR3 region has 18 residues. V was cut by 4 bases and J by 6 bases, with 30 bases left in between. CDR3 in amino acids: CAWTPYGRRGGYLDGYTF. CDR3 DNA: TGTGCCTGGACACCTTATGGACGGAGGGGGGGATACCTCGATGGCTACACCTTC.

The chain links TRBV28 to TRBJ1-2; D may be TRBD1 (5 bases). CDR3 length: 13 residues. Germline V gene lookup returns CDR1 MDHEN and CDR2 SYDVKM. Trimming left V 3 bases short and J 6 bases short, with 11 bases between. CDR3 nucleotide sequence: TGTGCCAGCAGTTTGAGTAGGGGCAATGGCTACACCTTC. Translation: CASSLSRGNGYTF.

The genes are TRBV2 and TRBJ2-5, with 8 bases lining up with TRBD1. The germline V gene has CDR1 SNHLY and CDR2 FYNNEI. This CDR3 comprises 13 residues. With 6 bases clipped from V and 5 bases from J, the junction kept 5 bases outside the gene matches. This CDR3 reads CASSADRAETQYF. Written as DNA, the CDR3 is TGTGCCAGCAGCGCGGACAGGGCCGAGACCCAGTACTTC. The full variable domain, its missing parts supplied by reference TRBV2 and TRBJ2-5, is EPEVTQTPSHQVTQMGQEVILRCVPISNHLYFYWYRQILGQKVEFLVSFYNNEISEKSEIFDDQFSVERPDGSNFTLKIRSTKLEDSAMYFCASSADRAETQYFGPGTRLLVL.

The chain employs TRBV6-5 and TRBJ2-1, with 7 bases lining up with TRBD1. V lost 6 bases to trimming and J lost 1 base; unmatched junction nucleotides: 6. Germline CDR1 and CDR2: MNHEY and SVGAGI. The CDR3 is 15 amino acids. CDR3 nucleotide sequence: TGTGCCAGCAGAGTCACAGGGGCATCCTACAATGAGCAGTTCTTC. Its protein is CASRVTGASYNEQFF.

This clone was seen more than once but under ten times. The chain couples TRBV19 to TRBJ2-1; tentative D call: TRBD2 (6 bases). The CDR3 runs to 18 residues. Trimming cost V 4 bases and J 0 bases, with 19 bases left between them. Looked up from germline, CDR1 is LNHDA and CDR2 is SQIVND (reference sequence). CDR3 protein: CASSSTGTESHSYNEQFF. The CDR3, as DNA: TGTGCCAGTAGTAGCACCGGGACTGAATCCCACTCCTACAATGAGCAGTTCTTC.

The V and J genes are TRBV11-2 and TRBJ1-1; tentative D call: TRBD1 (6 bases). V was cut by 4 bases and J by 1 base, with 19 bases left in between. Germline CDR1 reads SGHAT; CDR2 reads FQNNGV. The CDR3 runs to 17 residues. As DNA, the CDR3 is TGTGCCAGCAGCTCACATAGGAGTCCGGGACAGAACACTGAAGCTTTCTTT. This translates into CASSSHRSPGQNTEAFF.